This TCR beta chain originates from a study of vaccination and CD4 T cells after COVID-19. Turning to the study itself: Median time from COVID diagnosis to post-COVID sampling was about 100 days (35 to 161).

Treatment specified: roughly 11-day PBMC culture with coronavirus spike peptide pools or control peptides (ViraFEST assay). ViraFEST used peptide pools to expand antigen-specific T cells and subsequently sequenced their TCRs. As concerns this clonotype: Its antigen is undetermined.

Trimming took 7 bases from V and 3 from J; bases not matched to a gene: 18. Germline values: CDR1 MNHEY, CDR2 SVGEGT. This CDR3 has 18 amino acids. With the Oncomine TCR Beta short-read assay, DNA from cultured CD4+ T cells was sequenced. TCRdb analysed the PCR reads with MiXCR anew, one entry per CDR3 protein. Of more than 10,000 distinct CDR3 sequences listed, more than 70% are singletons. Study-wide results and caveats: There was no significant change from about 20 to 38 median reactive clonotypes.

The receptor comes from a human donor who had recovered from COVID-19. The V and J genes are TRBV6-2 or TRBV6-3 and TRBJ2-3; 8 nucleotides agree with TRBD2. Sequencing used CD4+ T cells from blood, cultured in vitro. The CDR3 DNA reads TGTGCCAGCATCCAAGCGAGTATAGCGGGGTCCGGAACAGATACGCAGTATTTT. Encoded protein: CASIQASIAGSGTDTQYF.